A single sample is the source of the 2 T cell receptor beta chains below, sequenced in a study of blood T cell repertoires in COVID-19. This table comes from immunoSEQ multiplex PCR, and its TCRdb copy is limited to in-frame clones, with some not included. Here the sample spans 200,000 to 300,000 clones, around 88% being singletons. Sequencing was performed on peripheral blood. The receptors come from a woman of 80 years or more with COVID-19, enrolled during active disease.

The V call is TRBV20-1, the J call TRBJ1-1, with TRBD1 matching 7 bases. The CDR3 spans 15 residues. J lost 4 bases, V lost 3 bases, and 11 bases had no gene match. Germline-derived CDR1 and CDR2 are DFQATT and SNEGSKA (reference sequence). CDR3 amino acids: CSASGQVKSGTEAFF. The CDR3 bases are TGCAGTGCTAGTGGACAGGTAAAGTCGGGCACTGAAGCTTTCTTT.

This chain uses TRBV7-6 with TRBJ2-1; tentative D call: TRBD2 (7 bases). Germline CDR1 is SGHVS and CDR2 is FNYEAQ. The CDR3 is made up of 15 amino acids. Trimming stripped 0 bases from V and 6 bases from J, with 12 bases between. In DNA, the CDR3 is TGTGCCAGCAGCTTAGCGACAGGCGGGGGCAATGAGCAGTTCTTC. It specifies CASSLATGGGNEQFF. The variable domain in full, with the rest retrieved from reference TRBV7-6 and TRBJ2-1, is GAGVSQSPRYKVTKRGQDVALRCDPISGHVSLYWYRQALGQGPEFLTYFNYEAQQDKSGLPNDRFSAERPEGSISTLTIQRTEQRDSAMYRCASSLATGGGNEQFFGPGTRLTVL.